A selection of T cell receptor beta chains follows, all from one sample in a study of synovial regulatory T cells in juvenile arthritis. The repertoire was sequenced with immunoSEQ multiplex PCR; TCRdb's copy has only in-frame clones and lacks some. In all, the sample yields around 6,400 clones. The sample comprised Treg cells from blood. These receptors came from a donor younger than 35 with juvenile idiopathic arthritis. CDR3s include the opening cysteine and the closing phenylalanine or tryptophan. Rows may omit the clone size; those that give it use once, few, many or a size class.

v_call	j_call	clone_size	cdr3_length	cdr3_aa
TRBV7-9	TRBJ2-1	-	16	CASSLAAGLAGDEQFF
TRBV16	TRBJ2-6	-	12	CASSQSQYVLTF
TRBV19	TRBJ2-5	-	11	CASIWDETQYF
TRBV7-9	TRBJ2-3	-	14	CASSFGGGAATQYF
TRBV5-8	TRBJ1-2	medium-sized	13	CASSLPGLFGYTF
TRBV6-5	TRBJ1-2	-	13	CASSYSGRYGYTF
TRBV29-1	TRBJ1-5	-	12	CSVATGEQPQHF
TRBV5-1	TRBJ2-7	-	13	CASSPSGSYEQYF
TRBV28	TRBJ2-5	-	12	CASSHPWETQYF
TRBV5-6	TRBJ1-3	-	15	CASSLGPGAGNTIYF
TRBV29-1	TRBJ2-7	-	14	CSVIGTASAYEQYF
TRBV28	TRBJ2-7	-	13	CASSLVQDHEQYF
TRBV28	TRBJ2-7	-	14	CASSRVTGVREQYF
TRBV18	TRBJ1-1	-	12	CASSPVGTEAFF
TRBV18	TRBJ2-1	-	15	CASSPLGSSYNEQFF
TRBV18	TRBJ2-7	-	15	CASSLGQGGTHEQYF
TRBV19	TRBJ1-3	-	16	CASSPRTGNVGNTIYF
TRBV6-5	TRBJ2-2	-	15	CASNPGTGGTGELFF
TRBV28	TRBJ1-1	-	17	CASSFGGTGPMNTEAFF
TRBV15	TRBJ1-1	-	12	CATSRPNTEAFF
TRBV5-1	TRBJ2-2	-	14	CASKKGSDTGELFF
TRBV28	TRBJ2-7	-	14	CASSFPGQPYEQYF
TRBV4-1	TRBJ2-2	-	13	CASSQVYTGELFF
TRBV6-6	TRBJ1-2	-	13	CASSDRANYGYTF
TRBV7-8	TRBJ2-7	-	17	CASSLRGVAVGPHEQYF
TRBV28	TRBJ2-2	-	20	CASSRMFAQGLGSGTGELFF
TRBV28	TRBJ2-1	-	15	CASSSLSRGYNEQFF
TRBV7-6	TRBJ2-2	-	15	CASSGTSGATGELFF
TRBV27	TRBJ2-2	-	18	CASSFEPHSGSYTGELFF
TRBV20-1	TRBJ1-4	-	10	CSAAGEKLFF
TRBV9	TRBJ1-3	-	16	CASSVGTASSWNTIYF
TRBV5-1	TRBJ1-2	-	13	CASSSILRGGYTF
TRBV28	TRBJ2-1	-	18	CASSSYQGASPLYNEQFF
TRBV10-3	TRBJ1-2	medium-sized	15	CAARVVAGNNYGYTF
TRBV20-1	TRBJ1-2	-	11	CSAVIDYGYTF
TRBV11-3	TRBJ2-1	-	15	CASSLAGHIDNEQFF
TRBV4-1	TRBJ1-4	-	19	CASSQVFGQGRLLAEKLFF
TRBV28	TRBJ2-7	-	15	CASSSRRGSTYEQYF
TRBV15	TRBJ1-5	-	16	CATSRVAGGSNQPQHF
TRBV10-2	TRBJ2-7	-	14	CASSLASGSYEQYF
TRBV19	TRBJ2-5	-	15	CASNLRGSPVGTQYF
TRBV27	TRBJ1-5	-	15	CASSLLAGRNQPQHF
TRBV6-5	TRBJ1-6	medium-sized	15	CASSYRGTANSPLHF
TRBV7-2	TRBJ2-2	-	17	CASSLYGQGRGAGELFF
TRBV6-5	TRBJ1-2	-	15	CASSYASRDSYGYTF
TRBV7-9	TRBJ2-2	-	14	CASSPTGLAGELFF
TRBV14	TRBJ1-2	-	13	CASSLGPIYGYTF
TRBV29-1	TRBJ2-1	-	14	CSGGGTSGLNEQFF
TRBV5-1	TRBJ2-7	-	12	CASSSDTYEQYF
TRBV18	TRBJ2-2	-	15	CASSPDRVRTGELFF
TRBV4-1	TRBJ1-2	-	19	CASSQLRVGTGSSNYGYTF
TRBV6-5	TRBJ2-7	-	15	CASSYSGGWGYEQYF
TRBV5-1	TRBJ1-1	-	15	CASSPSGHRNTEAFF
TRBV27	TRBJ2-5	-	13	CASSSGTAGTQYF